The clone carrying this T cell receptor beta chain turned up a few times. Only in-frame clones appear in the TCRdb table, and some are missing; sequencing was by immunoSEQ multiplex PCR. The table shows about 75,000 clones, with approximately 90% occurring only once. These data originate in a study of blood T cell repertoires in COVID-19. CDR1 is SEHNR, CDR2 FQNEAQ, per germline (reference sequence). There are 15 residues in the CDR3. The V and J ends lost 0 bases and 1 base respectively, with 7 bases between them. This TCR came from a human donor in a cohort sampled during active COVID-19. The chain employs TRBV7-9 and TRBJ1-3; D gene unclear. The sequenced sample consisted of peripheral blood. The CDR3 DNA sequence: TGTGCCAGCAGCTTAGCGGGAGCGTCTGGAAACACCATATATTTT. This translates into CASSLAGASGNTIYF.